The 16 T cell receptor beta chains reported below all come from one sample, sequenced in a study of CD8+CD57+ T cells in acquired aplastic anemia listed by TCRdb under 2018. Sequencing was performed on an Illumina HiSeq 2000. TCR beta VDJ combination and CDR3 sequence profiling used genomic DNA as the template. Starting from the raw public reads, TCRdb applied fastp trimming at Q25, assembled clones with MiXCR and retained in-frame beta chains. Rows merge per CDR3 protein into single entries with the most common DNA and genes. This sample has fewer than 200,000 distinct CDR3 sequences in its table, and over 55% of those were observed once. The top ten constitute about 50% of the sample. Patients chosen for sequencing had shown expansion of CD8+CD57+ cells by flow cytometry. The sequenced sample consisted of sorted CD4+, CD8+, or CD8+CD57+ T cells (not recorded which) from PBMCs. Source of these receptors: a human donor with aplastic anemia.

Written as DNA, the CDR3 is TGTGCCAGCAGCGTACTAGCGGGCCAGTATTTT. The encoded protein is CASSVLAGQYF. The chain couples TRBV11-2 to TRBJ2-3; 9 nucleotides agree with TRBD2. The CDR3 sequence is 11 residues long. V trimming: 5 bases; J trimming: 12 bases; junction bases outside the gene matches: 3. Germline lookup yields CDR1 SGHAT and CDR2 FQNNGV.

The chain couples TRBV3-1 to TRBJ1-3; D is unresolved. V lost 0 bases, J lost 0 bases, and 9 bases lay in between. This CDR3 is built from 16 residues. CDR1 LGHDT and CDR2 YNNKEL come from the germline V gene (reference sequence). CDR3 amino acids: CASSQDLHRSGNTIYF. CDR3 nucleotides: TGTGCCAGCAGCCAAGATCTACACCGCTCTGGAAACACCATATATTTT.

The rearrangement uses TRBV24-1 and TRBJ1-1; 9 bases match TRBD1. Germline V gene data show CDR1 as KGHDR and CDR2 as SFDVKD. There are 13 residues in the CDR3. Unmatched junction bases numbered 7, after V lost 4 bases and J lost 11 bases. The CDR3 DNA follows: TGTGCCACCAGTGACCCCGGGACAGGGTTCGCTTTCTTT. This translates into CATSDPGTGFAFF.

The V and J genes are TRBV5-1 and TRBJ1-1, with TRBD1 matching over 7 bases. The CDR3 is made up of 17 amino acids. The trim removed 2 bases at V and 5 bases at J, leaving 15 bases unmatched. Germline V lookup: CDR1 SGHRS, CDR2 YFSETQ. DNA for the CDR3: TGCGCCAGCAGCTTTAGGGGGCGCAGGACTACTGGGACTGAAGCTTTCTTT. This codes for CASSFRGRRTTGTEAFF.

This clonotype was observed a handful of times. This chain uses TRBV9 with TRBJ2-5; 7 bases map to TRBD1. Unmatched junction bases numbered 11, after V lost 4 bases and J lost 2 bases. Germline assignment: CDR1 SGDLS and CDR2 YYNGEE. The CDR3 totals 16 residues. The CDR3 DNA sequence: TGTGCCAGCAGCCTAGGGGCAGGGGGTCCTCAAGAGACCCAGTACTTC. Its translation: CASSLGAGGPQETQYF.

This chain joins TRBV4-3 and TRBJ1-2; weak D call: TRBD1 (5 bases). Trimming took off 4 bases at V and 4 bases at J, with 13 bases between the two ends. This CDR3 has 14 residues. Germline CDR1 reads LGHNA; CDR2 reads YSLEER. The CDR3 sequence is CASSPNQGSYGYTF. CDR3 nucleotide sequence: TGCGCCAGCAGCCCGAATCAGGGATCCTATGGCTACACCTTC.

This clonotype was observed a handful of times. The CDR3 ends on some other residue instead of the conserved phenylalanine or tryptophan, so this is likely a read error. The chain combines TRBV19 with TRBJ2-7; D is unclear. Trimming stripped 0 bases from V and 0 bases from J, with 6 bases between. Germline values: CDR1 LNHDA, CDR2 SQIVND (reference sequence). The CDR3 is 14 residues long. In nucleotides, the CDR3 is TGTGCCAGTAGTATAGACCCCACCTCCTACGAGCAGTACCTC. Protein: CASSIDPTSYEQYL.

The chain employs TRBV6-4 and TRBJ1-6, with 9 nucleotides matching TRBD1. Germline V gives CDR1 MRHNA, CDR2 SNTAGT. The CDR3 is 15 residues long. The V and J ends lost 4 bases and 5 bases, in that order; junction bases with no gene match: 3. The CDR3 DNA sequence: TGTGCCAGCAGTGCAAGACAGGGGGATAATTCACCCCTCCACTTT. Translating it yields CASSARQGDNSPLHF.

In nucleotides, the CDR3 is TGTGCCAGTAGTCCACAATCATTGGCAGGCTCCCTTGAAGCTTTCTTT. Translating gives CASSPQSLAGSLEAFF. The chain couples TRBV19 to TRBJ1-1; no clear D. Germline assignment: CDR1 LNHDA and CDR2 SQIVND (reference sequence). V shed 5 bases and J shed 7 bases, with 23 bases lying between them. The CDR3 length is 16 residues.

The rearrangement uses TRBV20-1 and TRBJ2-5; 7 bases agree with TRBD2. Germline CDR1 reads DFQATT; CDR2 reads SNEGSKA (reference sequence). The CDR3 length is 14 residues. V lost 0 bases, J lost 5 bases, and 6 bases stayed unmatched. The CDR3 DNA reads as TGCAGTGCTAGAGATCTGGGTAGCGGGGAGACCCAGTACTTC. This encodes CSARDLGSGETQYF.

Here the CDR3 reads CASSLEGHSNTEAFF. CDR3 in DNA: TGTGCCAGCAGCTTAGAGGGGCACTCGAACACTGAAGCTTTCTTT. This chain joins TRBV7-6 and TRBJ1-1; perhaps TRBD1 as D (5 bases). The germline V and J ends were trimmed by 1 base and 1 base, with 10 bases remaining between them. Per the germline V gene, CDR1 is SGHVS and CDR2 is FNYEAQ. CDR3 size: 15 residues.

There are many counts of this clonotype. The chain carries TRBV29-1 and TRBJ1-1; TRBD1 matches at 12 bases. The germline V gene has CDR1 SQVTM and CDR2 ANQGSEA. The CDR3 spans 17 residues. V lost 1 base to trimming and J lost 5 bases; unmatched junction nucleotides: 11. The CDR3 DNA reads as TGCAGCGTTGAAGCAAAGGGGGACAGGGGGCTATGGACTGAAGCTTTCTTT. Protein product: CSVEAKGDRGLWTEAFF.

The CDR3 spells CASSQVGTSGSSYEQYF. DNA for the CDR3: TGTGCCAGCAGCCAAGTCGGGACTAGCGGGAGCTCCTACGAGCAGTACTTC. The rearrangement links TRBV5-6 to TRBJ2-7; 14 bases are a match to TRBD2. Germline-derived CDR1 and CDR2 are SGHDT and YYEEEE. Germline trimming cut 4 bases from V and 0 bases from J; bases unmatched to any gene: 6. There are 17 residues in the CDR3.

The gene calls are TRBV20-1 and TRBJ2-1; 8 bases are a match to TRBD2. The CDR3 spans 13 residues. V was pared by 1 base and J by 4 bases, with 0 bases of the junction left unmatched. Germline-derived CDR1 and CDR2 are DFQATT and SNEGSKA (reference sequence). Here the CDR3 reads CSARAGGYNEQFF. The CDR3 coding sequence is TGCAGTGCTAGAGCGGGGGGGTACAATGAGCAGTTCTTC.

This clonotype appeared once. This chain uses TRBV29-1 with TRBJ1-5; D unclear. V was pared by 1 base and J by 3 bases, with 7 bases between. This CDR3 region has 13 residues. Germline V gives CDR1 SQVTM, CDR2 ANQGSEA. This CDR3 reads CSVEGDTNQPQHF. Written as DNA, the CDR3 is TGCAGCGTTGAAGGTGACACCAATCAGCCCCAGCATTTT.

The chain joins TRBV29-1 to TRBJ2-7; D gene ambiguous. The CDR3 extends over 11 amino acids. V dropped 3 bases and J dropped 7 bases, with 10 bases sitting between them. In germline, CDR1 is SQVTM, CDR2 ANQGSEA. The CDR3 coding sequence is TGCAGCGTTGATCTCGACTCGGAGCAGTACTTC. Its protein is CSVDLDSEQYF.